This TCR beta chain was captured by sequencing in a study of T cells in Graves' hyperthyroidism and ophthalmopathy. It was RNA transcripts that yielded the amplified TCR beta CDR3 regions. First-round RT-PCR with HTBI primers amplified the TCR CDR3 region. Each CDR3 protein gets one entry after TCRdb re-called the multiplex PCR reads with MiXCR. The table lists 500,000 to 750,000 distinct CDR3 sequences, more than 45% of them singletons. Trimming took off 4 bases at V and 5 bases at J, with 14 bases between the two ends. CDR3 length: 15 residues. Looked up from germline, CDR1 is SEHNR and CDR2 is FQNEAQ (reference sequence).

The sequence was obtained from a woman aged 18-35 years with Graves' hyperthyroidism. The genes are TRBV7-9 and TRBJ1-4, with D possibly being TRBD1 (5 bases). Sequenced sample: peripheral blood or thyroid tissue (not recorded which). The CDR3 sequence: CASSWGEGPNEKLFF. The CDR3 bases are TGTGCCAGCAGCTGGGGCGAGGGGCCCAATGAAAAACTGTTTTTT.